These 12 T cell receptor beta chains share one sample of origin, sequenced in a study of blood T cell repertoires in COVID-19. This table comes from immunoSEQ multiplex PCR, and its TCRdb copy is limited to in-frame clones, with some not included. The sample comprises about 71,000 clones, less than 95% of which are singletons, and approximately 4.9% rests with the top ten. The sample consisted of peripheral blood. The receptors shown here come from a woman younger than 30 with acute or convalescent COVID-19.

This sequence joins TRBV5-6 and TRBJ1-3; D ambiguous. Trimming left V 1 base short and J 0 bases short, with 11 bases between. The CDR3 is 16 residues long. From germline, CDR1 is SGHDT and CDR2 YYEEEE. CDR3 nucleotide sequence: TGTGCCAGCAGCTTGCTTTTGTCTAGCTCTGGAAACACCATATATTTT. Residues: CASSLLLSSSGNTIYF. The entire variable domain, with the rest obtained from reference TRBV5-6 and TRBJ1-3, is as follows: DAGVTQSPTHLIKTRGQQVTLRCSPKSGHDTVSWYQQALGQGPQFIFQYYEEEERQRGNFPDRFSGHQFPNYSSELNVNALLLGDSALYLCASSLLLSSSGNTIYFGEGSWLTVV.

The V call is TRBV5-1, the J call TRBJ2-1; TRBD2 aligns across 8 bases. The CDR3 extends over 17 amino acids. The V segment lost 0 bases and the J segment 7 bases; nucleotides outside the gene matches: 12. The germline V gene has CDR1 SGHRS and CDR2 YFSETQ. CDR3 nucleotides: TGCGCCAGCAGCTTGGTAGTTGCGGGGGGAGGCCGGAATGAGCAGTTCTTC. This codes for CASSLVVAGGGRNEQFF.

V gene TRBV5-6 combines with J gene TRBJ2-5; 8 nucleotides match TRBD2. The CDR3 is made up of 15 amino acids. Germline-derived CDR1 and CDR2 are SGHDT and YYEEEE. V dropped 0 bases and J dropped 5; count of bases not matched to a gene: 6. This chain's CDR3 is CASSLAAGGGETQYF. For the CDR3, the DNA is TGTGCCAGCAGCTTGGCGGCGGGGGGAGGGGAGACCCAGTACTTC.

The chain couples TRBV7-9 to TRBJ2-7, with TRBD2 identical over 8 bases. The J segment lost 0 bases and the V segment lost 4 bases, leaving 8 bases of the junction unmatched. CDR3 length equals 16 residues. CDR1 SEHNR and CDR2 FQNEAQ come from the germline V gene (reference sequence). The CDR3 is CASSSESGGFSYEQYF. The DNA for the CDR3 is TGTGCCAGCAGCTCCGAAAGCGGGGGCTTCTCCTACGAGCAGTACTTC.

This rearrangement joins TRBV19 to TRBJ2-2, with 8 nucleotides matching TRBD1. V lost 3 bases and J lost 3; bases outside the gene matches: 3. Germline-derived CDR1 and CDR2 are LNHDA and SQIVND (reference sequence). This CDR3 is built from 15 residues. CDR3 DNA sequence: TGTGCCAGTAGTATCAACAGGGGGTACACCGGGGAGCTGTTTTTT. Amino acids: CASSINRGYTGELFF.

This clone was seen once. The rearrangement links TRBV9 to TRBJ1-1, with a tentative D call TRBD1 (5 bases). Germline V gene sequence: CDR1 SGDLS, CDR2 YYNGEE. The CDR3 loop spans 14 amino acids. Trimming stripped 3 bases from V and 3 bases from J, with 12 bases between. The CDR3 here is CASSASPGDTEAFF. Here the CDR3 DNA reads TGTGCCAGCAGCGCATCTCCGGGGGACACTGAAGCTTTCTTT.

The rearrangement links TRBV6-5 to TRBJ1-4; 9 positions agree with TRBD1. This CDR3 comprises 15 residues. Germline values: CDR1 MNHEY, CDR2 SVGAGI. V gave up 7 bases and J gave up 0 bases; unmatched junction bases: 3. This CDR3 is CASTRTGATNEKLFF. In DNA form, the CDR3 reads TGTGCCAGCACGCGGACAGGGGCAACTAATGAAAAACTGTTTTTT.

The chain is built from TRBV28 and TRBJ2-6, with a weak D call TRBD1 (6 bases). The germline gives CDR1 MDHEN, CDR2 SYDVKM. Trimming took off 4 bases at V and 4 bases at J, with 11 bases between the two ends. This CDR3 comprises 15 residues. The CDR3: CASSYQGRGANVLTF. In DNA form, the CDR3 reads TGTGCCAGCAGTTATCAGGGGAGAGGGGCCAACGTCCTGACTTTC.

The chain recombines TRBV12-3 or TRBV12-4 with TRBJ1-1; 10 bases agree with TRBD1. Trimming cost V 6 bases and J 8 bases; bases outside gene matches: 3. The CDR3 covers 12 residues. The CDR3 nucleotides read TGTGCCAGCAGAAGGACAGGGGGGGAAGCTTTCTTT. This gives the protein CASRRTGGEAFF.

The chain carries TRBV9 and TRBJ2-5; 13 positions match TRBD2. Germline assignment: CDR1 SGDLS and CDR2 YYNGEE. The CDR3 runs 16 residues. The V segment lost 0 bases and the J segment 4 bases; nucleotides outside the gene matches: 3. CDR3 region: CASSVETSGGLETQYF. The CDR3 bases are TGTGCCAGCAGCGTAGAGACTAGCGGGGGGTTAGAGACCCAGTACTTC.

V usage is TRBV5-6 and J usage is TRBJ1-1; D remains unclear. This CDR3 is built from 13 residues. With 5 bases removed from V and 0 bases from J, the gap between germline ends came to 8 bases. Per germline, CDR1 SGHDT and CDR2 YYEEEE. CDR3 sequence: CASRAGMNTEAFF. CDR3 nucleotide sequence: TGTGCCAGCAGGGCTGGCATGAACACTGAAGCTTTCTTT.

V and J are TRBV19 and TRBJ1-1; maybe TRBD1 (6 bases). In germline, CDR1 is LNHDA, CDR2 SQIVND (reference sequence). The CDR3 sequence is 15 residues long. The V and J ends lost 3 bases and 1 base respectively, with 12 bases between them. The CDR3 DNA reads TGTGCCAGTAGTATTCAGGGGCTCAAGAACACTGAAGCTTTCTTT. This sequence encodes CASSIQGLKNTEAFF.